Below, one T cell receptor beta chain is given with its context. In this sample, this clonotype turned up once. There is no known antigen for this receptor. Base quality data are lacking; no much larger clone is found one base away. Ficoll-Paque density gradient centrifugation was the method used to isolate PBMCs. TCRdb shows the sequencer as Illumina NovaSeq 6000. cDNA libraries for TCRalpha and TCRbeta were prepared by 5'RACE using constant-segment primers, with sample barcodes and unique molecular identifiers added. RNA was extracted from every sample with Trizol reagent. Amplification of the libraries took two PCR steps, and the second step added a second sample barcode plus Illumina TruSeq adapters. Sequencing of the libraries was done on an Illumina NovaSeq, producing 2 x 150 bp paired-end reads. The authors' analysis ran thus. With migec v1.2.7, reads were demultiplexed and then collapsed into UMI-guided consensus sequences. With mixcr v2.1.11, UMI consensuses were aligned to TRA and TRB V and J templates and assembled into clonotypes. Expanded or contracted clonotypes were those called significant by both edgeR and NoisET, with noise models trained on biological replicates. For edgeR calls, the cutoffs were a false discovery rate-adjusted p below 0.01 and a log2 fold-change threshold of 1. As an exploratory analysis of dynamics, max-normalized trajectories of the 1000 most abundant clonotypes were examined with PCA combined with hierarchical clustering. Separately sequenced CD4+ and CD8+ repertoires were used to assign a CD4 or CD8 phenotype to each responding clone. Using fastp trimming at Q25 and MiXCR clonotype assembly, TCRdb reanalyzed the public sequencing data and kept in-frame beta chains. Under each unique CDR3 protein, matching rows form one entry showing the most common genes and DNA. TCRdb's processing, not the study's, gives the V and J calls here. The sample table holds roughly 480,000 distinct CDR3 sequences, of which 20% to 30% were seen once. The ten most abundant clones make up approximately 12% of the sample.

The CDR3 covers 15 residues, taking in both the cysteine and the phenylalanine. The sequence is cut down to CDR3 DNA, 45 bases in frame from base 1. The germline V gene encodes CDR1 SNHLY and CDR2 FYNNEI. The V and J ends are trimmed by 3 bases and 6 bases, leaving 16 bases between them. This sample was taken from a study of T-cell memory formation after mild COVID-19 (dated by TCRdb to the early 2020s). At the level of the whole study: TCR sequence clusters from the two donors were found to be largely donor specific. In a couple of donors, T-cell clones that expanded and contracted after mild COVID-19 were followed by sequencing TCRalpha and TCRbeta repertoires longitudinally. Two young, previously healthy adult volunteers made up the cohort, one male and one female. The paper's findings and limits, for the study overall: SARS-CoV-2 specificity of the second-wave clones peaking on day 37 was not confirmed. The study covered only a couple of mild cases, and larger cohorts including severe cases with pre-infection samples were considered necessary. Contracting CD4+ clones were located mainly in the CM and EM memory subsets, whereas CD8+ clones were found to be enriched in EMRA. Clones contracting from day 15 to 85 had balanced CD4/CD8 phenotypes, while a second wave expanding from day 15 to 37 was biased towards CD4+. Some responding clones were detected in pre-infection memory, which suggested that pre-existing cross-reactive memory T cells had joined the SARS-CoV-2 response.

The chain is made from TRBV2 and TRBJ2-3, with no confidently assigned D gene. The material sequenced was PBMCs or a T cell subset sorted from them (not recorded which). The source of this sequence is an adult woman who had mild COVID-19 (a few samples of this study predate the infection). The sample titles of this study are shuffled in the database, so cell type and time point are left out; the donor was told from shared clones. The DNA sequence follows: TGTGCCAGCAGTGACCTAGATGGTAGTCGGGATACGCAGTATTTT. It codes for CASSDLDGSRDTQYF.